The 22 T cell receptor beta chains given below trace back to one sample, sequenced in a study of lymphopenia after photon versus proton radiotherapy. Here immunoSEQ multiplex PCR was the method, and the copy in TCRdb shows in-frame clones only, minus some. The data contain tens of thousands of clones, around 90% of them singletons. The sample in question was peripheral blood, obtained from a patient treated with proton-based radiotherapy. These receptor sequences come from a woman aged 70 to 79 with pancreatic cancer. Some clones in this sample may be carry-over from other donors' samples.

In the case of this clone: This CDR3 is also generated by other DNA sequences in the sample. The J gene is TRBJ2-3, the V gene TRBV28, with 8 bases identical to TRBD2. Per the germline V gene, CDR1 is MDHEN and CDR2 is SYDVKM. V dropped 4 bases and J dropped 1; count of bases not matched to a gene: 1. There are 14 residues in the CDR3. CDR3 sequence: CASSSGGGTDTQYF. The CDR3 region has the DNA TGTGCCAGCAGTTCGGGGGGGGGCACAGATACGCAGTATTTT.

This chain connects TRBV19 to TRBJ2-3; D is possibly TRBD2 (6 bases). The V end lost 5 bases, the J end lost 0 bases, and 15 bases lay between the germline ends. The CDR3 runs 16 residues. Germline V gives CDR1 LNHDA, CDR2 SQIVND (reference sequence). The CDR3 coding sequence is TGTGCCAGTAGTTCTCTAGCGTTTGCTAGCACAGATACGCAGTATTTT. Amino acid sequence: CASSSLAFASTDTQYF.

The gene calls are TRBV18 and TRBJ2-1; TRBD2 might be the D (5 bases). There are 12 residues in the CDR3. The germline V gene has CDR1 KGHSH and CDR2 LQKENI. The ends were cut back, 5 bases at V and 8 bases at J, with 10 bases in the middle. CDR3 nucleotides: TGTGCCAGCTCAGACGGGAAGTATGAGCAGTTCTTC. Translated, it gives CASSDGKYEQFF.

The chain couples TRBV28 to TRBJ1-1, with 9 bases fitting TRBD1. The V gene end was trimmed by 5 bases and the J gene end by 5 bases; junction bases not matched to a gene: 12. Looked up from germline, CDR1 is MDHEN and CDR2 is SYDVKM. The CDR3 spans 16 residues. The CDR3 spells CASSPEMRGQGTEAFF. In nucleotides, the CDR3 is TGTGCCAGCAGTCCAGAAATGCGGGGACAGGGAACTGAAGCTTTCTTT.

The V call is TRBV5-1, the J call TRBJ2-1, with D uncertain. The CDR3 is 13 residues long. V was cut by 4 bases and J by 0 bases, with 5 bases left in between. Germline CDR1 is SGHRS and CDR2 is YFSETQ. CDR3 nucleotides: TGCGCCAGCAGCCCTAGCTCCTACAATGAGCAGTTCTTC. It codes for CASSPSSYNEQFF.

The chain is built from TRBV5-1 and TRBJ2-1; the match to TRBD2 covers 7 bases. V trimming: 4 bases; J trimming: 2 bases; junction bases outside the gene matches: 9. This CDR3 contains 16 residues. Germline CDR1 reads SGHRS; CDR2 reads YFSETQ. CDR3 loop: CASSKVREEAYNEQFF. CDR3 bases: TGCGCCAGCAGCAAGGTCCGGGAGGAAGCCTACAATGAGCAGTTCTTC.

The CDR3 DNA reads TGTGCCAGTTCCGGGACCGGCCCTGGGCCCCAGCATTTT. This translates into CASSGTGPGPQHF. The rearrangement uses TRBV19 and TRBJ1-5; D is possibly TRBD1 (5 bases). This CDR3 is 13 amino acids long. The V gene's germline CDR1 is LNHDA and CDR2 SQIVND (reference sequence). With 8 bases removed from V and 9 bases from J, the gap between germline ends came to 17 bases.

J is TRBJ1-2 and V is TRBV29-1; D is unresolved. This CDR3 has 11 residues. V dropped 5 bases and J dropped 3 bases, with 7 bases sitting between them. Germline CDR1 is SQVTM and CDR2 is ANQGSEA. DNA for the CDR3: TGCAGCGTTCCGGTTGACTATGGCTACACCTTC. It codes for CSVPVDYGYTF.

This clone was counted a single time. The chain is built from TRBV5-1 and TRBJ1-3; D is possibly TRBD1 (6 bases). The V end lost 4 bases, the J end lost 2 bases, and 10 bases lay between the germline ends. Germline V gene data show CDR1 as SGHRS and CDR2 as YFSETQ. The CDR3 has 14 residues. The CDR3 DNA follows: TGCGCCAGCAGCGCAGAGGGGGCTGGAAACACCATATATTTT. Its protein is CASSAEGAGNTIYF.

In DNA form, the CDR3 reads TGTGCCAGCAGTTACTCAGGGGGTGAATTACCTGGGGCCAACGTCCTGACTTTC. This sequence encodes CASSYSGGELPGANVLTF. The V and J genes are TRBV6-8 and TRBJ2-6, with a weak D call TRBD1 (6 bases). The V end was cut by 0 bases, the J end by 2 bases, with 14 bases between. The germline V gene encodes CDR1 MNHGY and CDR2 SAAAGT. The CDR3 is made up of 18 amino acids.

CDR3: CAVVPGTTSTDTQYF. CDR3 nucleotides: TGTGCCGTGGTTCCCGGGACTACTAGCACAGATACGCAGTATTTT. The chain joins TRBV7-2 to TRBJ2-3, with 7 bases aligning to TRBD2. V dropped 11 bases and J dropped 0; count of bases not matched to a gene: 11. Germline V gene lookup returns CDR1 SGHTA and CDR2 FQGNSA. The length of the CDR3 is 15 residues.

This chain uses TRBV15 with TRBJ2-5; unclear D gene. V was cut by 0 bases and J by 2 bases, with 10 bases left in between. Per germline, CDR1 LNHNV and CDR2 YYDKDF (reference sequence). There are 15 residues in the CDR3. CDR3: CATSRDLGEQETQYF. CDR3 sequence (DNA): TGTGCCACCAGCAGAGATCTTGGAGAACAAGAGACCCAGTACTTC.

This clone was observed a single time. The chain recombines TRBV6-1 with TRBJ2-5; TRBD1 might be the D (6 bases). CDR3 length: 15 amino acids. Germline V gene sequence: CDR1 MNHNS, CDR2 SASEGT. V gave up 1 base and J gave up 7 bases, with 16 bases separating them. The DNA of the CDR3 is TGTGCCAGCAGTGAAGACGGCAGGGGATTCGGGACCCAGTACTTC. It encodes CASSEDGRGFGTQYF.

The V gene is TRBV6-1, the J gene TRBJ1-5; D unclear. Trimming cost V 2 bases and J 2 bases, with 10 bases left between them. CDR3 length: 15 amino acids. The V gene's germline CDR1 is MNHNS and CDR2 SASEGT. CDR3 bases: TGTGCCAGCAGTGAAACGGCTTCGGGCAATCAGCCCCAGCATTTT. It specifies CASSETASGNQPQHF.

For the CDR3, the DNA is TGTGCCAGCAGCCCCAAGGGCAGAACCTACGAGCAGTACTTC. It yields the protein CASSPKGRTYEQYF. The chain is built from TRBV6-5 and TRBJ2-7; unclear D gene. Per the germline V gene, CDR1 is MNHEY and CDR2 is SVGAGI. V lost 6 bases and J lost 2, with 14 bases in between. The CDR3 is 14 amino acids.

V is TRBV5-1 and J is TRBJ2-5; 11 bases match TRBD1. The CDR3 spans 17 residues. Germline CDR1 reads SGHRS; CDR2 reads YFSETQ. V was pared by 2 bases and J by 4 bases, with 10 bases of the junction left unmatched. In DNA, the CDR3 is TGCGCCAGCAGCTTAGTTTCTTTGGGGACAGGGGGAGAGACCCAGTACTTC. Translation gives CASSLVSLGTGGETQYF.

J is TRBJ1-1 and V is TRBV10-2; tentatively, D is TRBD1 (6 bases). CDR1 is WSHSY, CDR2 SAAADI, per germline. V dropped 3 bases and J dropped 1 base, with 15 bases sitting between them. The CDR3 spans 16 residues. The chain's CDR3 is CASSETGTNANTEAFF. As DNA, the CDR3 is TGCGCCAGCAGTGAAACAGGGACTAATGCGAACACTGAAGCTTTCTTT.

The chain joins TRBV21-1 to TRBJ2-7; the listed D gene, TRBD2, was not tested against the DNA. TRBV21-1 is classified as a pseudogene. The CDR3 totals 15 residues. The CDR3 region has the DNA TGTGCCAGCAGCCAAGCGTCTAGCGGCCAGGGGGAGCAGTACTTC. Protein product: CASSQASSGQGEQYF.

J is TRBJ2-2 and V is TRBV7-2, with TRBD2 identical over 7 bases. After removal of 5 bases from V and 1 base from J, the junction contained 4 bases not matched to a gene. This CDR3 is built from 15 residues. The V gene's germline CDR1 is SGHTA and CDR2 FQGNSA. CDR3 nucleotides: TGTGCCAGCAGCAACGGACTAGGGAACACCGGGGAGCTGTTTTTT. Translated: CASSNGLGNTGELFF.

This clone was observed a single time. V is TRBV9 and J is TRBJ2-2; 7 bases align to TRBD1. The CDR3 is 20 amino acids. The germline V gene has CDR1 SGDLS and CDR2 YYNGEE. The V gene end was trimmed by 2 bases and the J gene end by 1 base; junction bases not matched to a gene: 17. CDR3 nucleotides: TGTGCCAGCAGCGTGCCAGACACTCATCAGGGGGAGAGGAACACCGGGGAGCTGTTTTTT. It specifies CASSVPDTHQGERNTGELFF.

The chain links TRBV9 to TRBJ2-5, with TRBD2 matching over 10 bases. V lost 0 bases, J lost 4 bases, and 6 bases stayed unmatched. The V gene's germline CDR1 is SGDLS and CDR2 YYNGEE. The CDR3 contains 16 residues. CDR3 region: CASSVGPAGGGETQYF. In DNA form, the CDR3 reads TGTGCCAGCAGCGTAGGTCCAGCGGGAGGGGGAGAGACCCAGTACTTC.

This clone was picked up one time. The CDR3 DNA sequence: TGTGCCAGCAGCTTGAACACGAGGGGAAGCTCCTACAATGAGCAGTTCTTC. It yields the protein CASSLNTRGSSYNEQFF. This sequence joins TRBV7-3 and TRBJ2-1; D could derive from TRBD1 or TRBD2 (5 bases each). This CDR3 is built from 17 residues. Germline V gives CDR1 SGHTA, CDR2 FQGTGA. The V end lost 3 bases, the J end lost 0 bases, and 15 bases lay between the germline ends.